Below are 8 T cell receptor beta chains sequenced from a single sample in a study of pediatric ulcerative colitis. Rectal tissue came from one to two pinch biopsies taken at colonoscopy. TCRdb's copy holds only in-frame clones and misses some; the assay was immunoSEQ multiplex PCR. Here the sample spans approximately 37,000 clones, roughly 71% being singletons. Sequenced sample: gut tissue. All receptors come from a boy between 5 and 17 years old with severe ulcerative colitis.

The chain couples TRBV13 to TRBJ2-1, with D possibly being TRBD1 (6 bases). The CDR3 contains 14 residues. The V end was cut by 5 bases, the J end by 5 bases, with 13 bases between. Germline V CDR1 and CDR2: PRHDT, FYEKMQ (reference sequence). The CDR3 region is CASSKNRAHNEQFF. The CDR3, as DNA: TGTGCCAGCAGCAAGAACAGGGCTCACAATGAGCAGTTCTTC.

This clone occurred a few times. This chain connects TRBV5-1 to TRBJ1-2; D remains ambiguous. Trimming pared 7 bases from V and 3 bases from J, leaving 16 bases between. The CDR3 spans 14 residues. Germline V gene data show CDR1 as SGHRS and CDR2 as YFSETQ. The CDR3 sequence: CASASLIPDYGYTF. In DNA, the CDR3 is TGCGCCAGCGCCAGTTTAATCCCCGACTATGGCTACACCTTC.

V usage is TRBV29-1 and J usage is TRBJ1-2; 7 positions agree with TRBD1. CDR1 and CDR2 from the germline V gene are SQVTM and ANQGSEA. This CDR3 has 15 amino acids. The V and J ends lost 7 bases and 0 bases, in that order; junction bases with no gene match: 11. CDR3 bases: TGCAGCGCTGGGTTTGGGGACAGAGCTAACTATGGCTACACCTTC. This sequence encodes CSAGFGDRANYGYTF. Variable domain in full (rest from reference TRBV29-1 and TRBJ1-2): SAVISQKPSRDICQRGTSLTIQCQVDSQVTMMFWYRQQPGQSLTLIATANQGSEATYESGFVIDKFPISRPNLTFSTLTVSNMSPEDSSIYLCSAGFGDRANYGYTFGSGTRLTVV.

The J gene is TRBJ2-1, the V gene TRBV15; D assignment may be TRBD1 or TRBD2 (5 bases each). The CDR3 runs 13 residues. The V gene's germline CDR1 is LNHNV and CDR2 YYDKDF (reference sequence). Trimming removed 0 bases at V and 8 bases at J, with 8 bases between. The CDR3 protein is CATSRDRDDEQFF. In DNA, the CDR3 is TGTGCCACCAGCAGAGATCGGGACGATGAGCAGTTCTTC.

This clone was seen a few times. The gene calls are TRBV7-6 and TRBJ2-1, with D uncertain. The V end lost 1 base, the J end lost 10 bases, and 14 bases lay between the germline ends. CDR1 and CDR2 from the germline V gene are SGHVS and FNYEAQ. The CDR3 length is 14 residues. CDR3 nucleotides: TGTGCCAGCAGCTTAGAGTTAGTCGGTAACGAGCAGTTCTTC. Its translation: CASSLELVGNEQFF.

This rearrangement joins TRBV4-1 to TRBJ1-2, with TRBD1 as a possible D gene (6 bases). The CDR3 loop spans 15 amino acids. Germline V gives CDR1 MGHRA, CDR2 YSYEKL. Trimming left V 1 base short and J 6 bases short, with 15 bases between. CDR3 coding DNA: TGCGCCAGCAGCCAAGGGACAGAAAAAATTAATGGCTACACCTTC. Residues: CASSQGTEKINGYTF.

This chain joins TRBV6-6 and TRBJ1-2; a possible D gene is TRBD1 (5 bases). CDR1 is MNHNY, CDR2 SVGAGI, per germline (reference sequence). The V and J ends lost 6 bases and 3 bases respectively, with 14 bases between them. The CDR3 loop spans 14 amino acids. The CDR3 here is CASSTGFGDYGYTF. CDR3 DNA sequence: TGTGCCAGCAGCACAGGTTTCGGTGACTATGGCTACACCTTC.

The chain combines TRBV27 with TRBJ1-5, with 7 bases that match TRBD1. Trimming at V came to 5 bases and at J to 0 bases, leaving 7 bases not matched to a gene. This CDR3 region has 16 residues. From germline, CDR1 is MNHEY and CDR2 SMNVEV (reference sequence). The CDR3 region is CASSPGGQNSNQPQHF. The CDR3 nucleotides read TGTGCCAGCAGTCCCGGGGGACAGAATAGCAATCAGCCCCAGCATTTT.